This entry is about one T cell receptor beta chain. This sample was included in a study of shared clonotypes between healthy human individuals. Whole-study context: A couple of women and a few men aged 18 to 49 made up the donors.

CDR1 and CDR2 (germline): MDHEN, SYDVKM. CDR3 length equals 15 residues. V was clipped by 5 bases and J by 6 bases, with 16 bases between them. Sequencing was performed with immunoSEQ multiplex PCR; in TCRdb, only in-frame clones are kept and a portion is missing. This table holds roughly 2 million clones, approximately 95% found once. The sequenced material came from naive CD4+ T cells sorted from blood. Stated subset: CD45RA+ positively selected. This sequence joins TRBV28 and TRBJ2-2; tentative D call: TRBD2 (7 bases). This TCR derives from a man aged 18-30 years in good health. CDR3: CASSARTRGAGELFF. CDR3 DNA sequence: TGTGCCAGCAGTGCCAGGACTAGGGGGGCCGGGGAGCTGTTTTTT.